This T cell receptor beta chain was obtained from a study of blood T cell repertoires in COVID-19. About the research overall: Acute and convalescent COVID-19 samples came from the United States, Italy and Spain. In each case, the material was cDNA or gDNA derived from T cells, B-cell-depleted T cells, or PBMCs.

The CDR3 contains 16 residues. Trimming stripped 4 bases from V and 1 base from J, with 14 bases between. CDR1 is SGHVS, CDR2 FQNEAQ, per germline. Original data processing: The authors estimated nucleated cell counts from reference gene primer amplification. Measured with immunoSEQ multiplex PCR; TCRdb has only the in-frame clones, and not every one. V and J calls and clone size are as listed in that table; D and trimming were resolved from the DNA. The data contain roughly 50,000 clones, 70% to 85% of them singletons. The origin of this receptor is a man in his sixties with acute or convalescent COVID-19. Sequencing was done on a sample of peripheral blood. The rearrangement uses TRBV7-8 and TRBJ1-5, with D maybe TRBD1 (6 bases). The CDR3 protein is CASSSSAGASNQPQHF. The CDR3 DNA follows: TGTGCCAGCAGCTCCAGCGCGGGGGCGAGCAATCAGCCCCAGCATTTT.